This T cell receptor (beta chain) was sequenced during a study of OX40 agonist ivuxolimab in advanced cancers. Study at large: Six ivuxolimab dose levels, 0.01 to 10 mg/kg, were given intravenously every 2 weeks.

This CDR3 is 16 amino acids long. The germline gives CDR1 MGHRA, CDR2 YSYEKL. Trimming removed 3 bases from V and 2 bases from J, with 16 bases in between. Findings and limits, study-wide: Within 6 weeks, CD4+ and CD8+ blood T cells expanded clonally at 0.1 to 3.0 mg/kg.

Assay: immunoSEQ multiplex PCR; the TCRdb copy retains only in-frame clones and omits some. Of 30,000 to 40,000 clones listed, nearly 85% are singletons. Turning to this clone: The antigen is undetermined.

The source material was CD4+ or CD8+ T cells sorted from blood, sampled in a trial of the OX40 agonist ivuxolimab. This chain connects TRBV4-1 to TRBJ1-1; D not resolved. This receptor was obtained from an adult with an advanced solid tumor such as melanoma, head and neck, liver or kidney cancer. The CDR3 is CASSHPHDAANTEAFF. The CDR3, as DNA: TGCGCCAGCAGCCACCCACACGATGCGGCCAACACTGAAGCTTTCTTT.